This is a list of T cell receptor beta chains from one sample in a study of blood T cells in healthy people across ages. TCRdb re-called the 5' RACE reads through MiXCR, storing one row per CDR3 protein. The sample carries approximately 690,000 distinct CDR3 sequences, around 54% recorded once. What was sequenced was blood. Receptor source: a man in his sixties in good health. The CDR3 runs from the conserved cysteine through the conserved F or W. The D gene is left open where the match is weak. Some rows have no size entry. The others give once, few or many, or a class for an expanded clone.

TRBD2 12 TRBJ2-5 TRBV20-1 few TGCAGTGCCAAACCTAGCGGCGAGACCCAGTACTTC CSAKPSGETQYF
TRBD1 13 TRBJ1-2 TRBV2 few TGTGCCAGCAGTCCCGGGACAGCAGATGGCTACACCTTC CASSPGTADGYTF
TRBD2 16 TRBJ2-2 TRBV29-1 few TGCAGCGTTTATACTAGCGGGGGGGCCCGCACCGGGGAGCTGTTTTTT CSVYTSGGARTGELFF
NA 14 TRBJ2-5 TRBV6-2/TRBV6-3 NA TGTGCCAGCAGTTACTGGCAGTTACAAGAGACCCAGTACTTC CASSYWQLQETQYF
TRBD2 16 TRBJ2-7 TRBV5-4 NA TGTGCCAGCAGCTTGAAGGTAGCGGGGCGCTCTTACGAGCAGTACTTC CASSLKVAGRSYEQYF
NA 14 TRBJ1-1 TRBV20-1 NA TGCAGTGCTAGTACCGGACAGCTGACCACTGAAGCTTTCTTT CSASTGQLTTEAFF
NA 11 TRBJ2-5 TRBV29-1 once TGCAGCCCAAGGGTACAAGAGACCCAGTACTTC CSPRVQETQYF
TRBD2 16 TRBJ2-5 TRBV3-1 NA TGTGCCAGCAGCCTGCAACTAGCGGGGATTTTTAAGACCCAGTACTTC CASSLQLAGIFKTQYF
NA 13 TRBJ1-1 TRBV6-6 once TGTGCCAGCAGGCCATCAGAGAACACTGAAGCTTTCTTT CASRPSENTEAFF
NA 15 TRBJ2-3 TRBV7-2 NA TGTGCCAGCAGCTGGAAGGGGGGCCACACAGATACGCAGTATTTT CASSWKGGHTDTQYF
NA 14 TRBJ2-2 TRBV14 NA TGTGCCAGCGCGCCTAGCCAGAACACCGGGGAGCTGTTTTTT CASAPSQNTGELFF
NA 14 TRBJ1-1 TRBV7-2 NA TGTGCCAGCAGCTACGGCCCAGGGTACACTGAAGCTTTCTTT CASSYGPGYTEAFF
TRBD2 15 TRBJ2-2 TRBV11-2 NA TGTGCCAGCAGCGGCGGGGGGGGAGCAACCGGGGAGCTGTTTTTT CASSGGGGATGELFF